The 29 T cell receptor beta chains below all came from one sample that was sequenced in a study of naive and memory T cell subsets. Two oligonucleotides, mixed equimolar, formed the beta constant-region primer covering TRBC1 and TRBC2. MiXCR, run by TCRdb on the UMI-ligation and nested PCR reads, gives a single entry per CDR3 protein. The sample consists of tens of thousands of distinct CDR3 sequences, 10% to 15% of them appearing once. Input material: effector memory CD4+ T cells from blood. Subset defined: effector memory, CD45RA- CD27-. Receptors originate from a human donor in good health.

A few counts support this clonotype. The chain is built from TRBV30 and TRBJ1-1; tentatively, D is TRBD1 (6 bases). The CDR3 loop spans 14 amino acids. V was trimmed by 4 bases and J by 4 bases, leaving 16 bases between them. The germline V gene encodes CDR1 GTSNPN and CDR2 SVGIG (reference sequence). The CDR3 protein is CAWNRDIQRTEAFF. CDR3 nucleotide sequence: TGTGCCTGGAACCGGGACATTCAGCGCACTGAAGCTTTCTTT.

This clonotype was counted a few times. The rearrangement links TRBV6-1 to TRBJ1-5; TRBD1 is a possible D gene (6 bases). The CDR3 spans 15 residues. The germline gives CDR1 MNHNS, CDR2 SASEGT. V was cut by 3 bases and J by 2 bases, with 11 bases left in between. CDR3 loop: CASSDEGVGNQPQHF. Written as DNA, the CDR3 is TGTGCCAGCAGTGATGAGGGGGTCGGCAATCAGCCCCAGCATTTT.

This clonotype was recorded a few times. The chain couples TRBV7-2 to TRBJ1-1; TRBD1 matches at 10 bases. V shed 4 bases and J 0 bases; nucleotides not matched to a gene: 8. The CDR3 covers 17 residues. Germline CDR1 is SGHTA and CDR2 is FQGNSA. DNA of the CDR3: TGTGCCAGCAGCTCCTTCCGGGACAGGGGCATGAACACTGAAGCTTTCTTT. Translation: CASSSFRDRGMNTEAFF.

For this clonotype: The CDR3 does not end in the conserved phenylalanine or tryptophan, so this is likely a read error. Because the CDR3's place on the DNA is in doubt, the DNA is left out and the CDR3 is given as listed by TCRdb. This sequence joins TRBV25-1 and TRBJ2-1. Per germline, CDR1 MGHDK and CDR2 SYGVNS. Inclusive of both ends, the CDR3 amounts to 13 amino acids. CDR3 residues: CASSELWDNEQGC.

This clonotype was seen many times. This sequence joins TRBV7-2 and TRBJ2-1; TRBD1 matches at 7 bases. V was pared by 4 bases and J by 7 bases, with 4 bases of the junction left unmatched. The CDR3 totals 13 residues. In germline, CDR1 is SGHTA, CDR2 FQGNSA. CDR3 protein: CASSYDRANEQFF. The DNA for the CDR3 is TGTGCCAGCAGCTACGACAGGGCGAATGAGCAGTTCTTC.

This clonotype has a handful of counts. The chain uses TRBV7-2 and TRBJ2-1; D is unresolved. CDR1 and CDR2 (germline): SGHTA, FQGNSA. V shed 0 bases and J shed 8 bases, with 5 bases lying between them. The CDR3 loop spans 12 amino acids. The CDR3 nucleotides are TGTGCCAGCAGCTTAGCGCTCTATGAGCAGTTCTTC. Translating it yields CASSLALYEQFF.

This clonotype was seen a handful of times. The rearrangement links TRBV28 to TRBJ2-4; 8 bases align to TRBD1. J gave up 6 bases and V 5 bases, and 6 bases lay outside the gene matches. In germline, CDR1 is MDHEN, CDR2 SYDVKM. CDR3 size: 14 residues. This CDR3 reads CASSTGQGTNIQYF. The CDR3 region has the DNA TGTGCCAGCAGTACCGGACAGGGAACAAACATTCAGTACTTC.

This clonotype was picked up many times. This chain joins TRBV28 and TRBJ2-7, with D unresolved. Per germline, CDR1 MDHEN and CDR2 SYDVKM. The CDR3 is 11 amino acids. Trimming stripped 5 bases from V and 0 bases from J, with 2 bases between. The CDR3 region is CASSNSYEQYF. In DNA, the CDR3 is TGTGCCAGCAGTAACTCCTACGAGCAGTACTTC.

The gene calls are TRBV7-4 and TRBJ2-7; 13 nucleotides align to TRBD2. Germline-derived CDR1 and CDR2 are SGHVT and SQSDAQ. This CDR3 has 19 residues. J was trimmed by 9 bases and V by 5 bases; bases with no gene match: 22. CDR3 DNA: TGTGCCAGCAGCAAAGGACTAGCGGGAGCGAGAACCAGGGGGATGGGGCAGTACTTC. Residues: CASSKGLAGARTRGMGQYF.

The CDR3 is CASSFALSSYNEQFF. CDR3 in DNA: TGTGCCAGCAGCTTCGCCCTCAGCTCCTACAATGAGCAGTTCTTC. V usage is TRBV7-2 and J usage is TRBJ2-1, with D unclear. This CDR3 spans 15 amino acids. V lost 3 bases and J lost 0, with 9 bases in between. CDR1 and CDR2 from the germline V gene are SGHTA and FQGNSA.

At least ten counts were recorded for this clonotype. This chain connects TRBV20-1 to TRBJ1-1; D is ambiguous. Germline V gives CDR1 DFQATT, CDR2 SNEGSKA (reference sequence). The CDR3 runs to 15 residues. Trimming took off 0 bases at V and 0 bases at J, with 11 bases between the two ends. CDR3 coding DNA: TGCAGTGCTAGAGATATCGGCAGCATGAACACTGAAGCTTTCTTT. The encoded protein is CSARDIGSMNTEAFF.

A word on this clonotype: An end of the junction differs from the germline gene, which may be a read error. The chain has TRBV5-1 and TRBJ2-1; D is perhaps TRBD2 (6 bases). The CDR3 has 15 amino acids. The germline V gene has CDR1 SGHRS and CDR2 YFSETQ. The DNA of the CDR3 is TGCGCCAGCAGATTGGTGGTCGGGGGCTACAATGAGCAGTTCTTC. Translated: CASRLVVGGYNEQFF.

The rearrangement joins TRBV28 to TRBJ2-2; 9 bases agree with TRBD1. The germline V gene encodes CDR1 MDHEN and CDR2 SYDVKM. The CDR3 spans 18 residues. The V gene end was trimmed by 5 bases and the J gene end by 4 bases; junction bases not matched to a gene: 14. The CDR3 DNA is TGTGCCAGCAGTCCACCCCCGGGACAGGGCTCGAGCACCGGGGAGCTGTTTTTT. As protein: CASSPPPGQGSSTGELFF.

The table lists this clonotype with many counts. The chain combines TRBV5-1 with TRBJ2-6; no clear D gene. Germline CDR1 reads SGHRS; CDR2 reads YFSETQ. This CDR3 has 15 amino acids. V lost 4 bases and J lost 0, with 8 bases in between. The CDR3, as DNA: TGCGCCAGCAGCATGGTCCCCTCTGGGGCCAACGTCCTGACTTTC. It yields the protein CASSMVPSGANVLTF.

This clonotype turned up a few times. This sequence joins TRBV5-5 and TRBJ2-6; no clear D gene. Germline V CDR1 and CDR2: SGHKS, YYEKEE (reference sequence). The CDR3 has 14 residues. Trimming cost V 2 bases and J 0 bases, with 3 bases left between them. The CDR3 here is CASSLASGANVLTF. CDR3 nucleotide sequence: TGTGCCAGCAGCTTAGCCTCTGGGGCCAACGTCCTGACTTTC. The whole variable domain, filled in from reference TRBV5-5 and TRBJ2-6, reads DAGVTQSPTHLIKTRGQQVTLRCSPISGHKSVSWYQQVLGQGPQFIFQYYEKEERGRGNFPDRFSARQFPNYSSELNVNALLLGDSALYLCASSLASGANVLTFGAGSRLTVL.

This CDR3 reads CASSQDWELPGANVLTF. CDR3 sequence (DNA): TGTGCCAGCAGCCAAGATTGGGAACTTCCTGGGGCCAACGTCCTGACTTTC. This chain connects TRBV3-1 to TRBJ2-6; D ambiguous. This CDR3 has 17 amino acids. Per germline, CDR1 LGHDT and CDR2 YNNKEL (reference sequence). Trimming pared 0 bases from V and 2 bases from J, leaving 11 bases between. Full variable domain (rest looked up from reference TRBV3-1 and TRBJ2-6): DTAVSQTPKYLVTQMGNDKSIKCEQNLGHDTMYWYKQDSKKFLKIMFSYNNKELIINETVPNRFSPKSPDKAHLNLHINSLELGDSAVYFCASSQDWELPGANVLTFGAGSRLTVL.

V is TRBV9 and J is TRBJ2-2; 8 nucleotides match TRBD1. CDR3 length: 16 residues. Trimming took 0 bases from V and 5 from J; bases not matched to a gene: 6. Germline V gene sequence: CDR1 SGDLS, CDR2 YYNGEE. The CDR3 region has the DNA TGTGCCAGCAGCGTAGACGGACAGGGTACTACCGGGGAGCTGTTTTTT. Its protein product is CASSVDGQGTTGELFF.

This clonotype came up a few times. The J gene is TRBJ2-1, the V gene TRBV7-2; 7 nucleotides align to TRBD2. V was pared by 1 base and J by 6 bases, with 6 bases of the junction left unmatched. The CDR3 extends over 15 amino acids. Germline V CDR1 and CDR2: SGHTA, FQGNSA. The DNA for the CDR3 is TGTGCCAGCAGCTTAGAAGCTAGCGGTCGCAATGAGCAGTTCTTC. Translating it yields CASSLEASGRNEQFF.

This clonotype has only a few counts. The gene calls are TRBV6-6 and TRBJ1-5; D is unclear. V lost 2 bases, J lost 7 bases, and 6 bases lay in between. Germline V gene sequence: CDR1 MNHNY, CDR2 SVGAGI (reference sequence). This CDR3 comprises 12 residues. In DNA form, the CDR3 reads TGTGCCAGCAGTTACCCATCCCAGCCCCAGCATTTT. Amino acid sequence: CASSYPSQPQHF.

This clonotype was counted many times. V and J are TRBV28 and TRBJ2-4; 9 bases are a match to TRBD2. This CDR3 comprises 16 residues. The ends lost 7 bases at V and 1 base at J; junction bases unmatched: 8. The germline V gene encodes CDR1 MDHEN and CDR2 SYDVKM. The CDR3 DNA reads as TGTGCCAGCATGCATTGGGCGGGAGGGGCCAAAAACATTCAGTACTTC. Translation gives CASMHWAGGAKNIQYF.

At least ten counts were recorded for this clonotype. The chain links TRBV7-2 to TRBJ1-5; D possibly corresponds to TRBD1 (5 bases). The CDR3 spans 16 residues. Per the germline V gene, CDR1 is SGHTA and CDR2 is FQGNSA. The V and J ends lost 5 bases and 6 bases respectively, with 20 bases between them. CDR3 nucleotide sequence: TGTGCCAGCAGCCAATTGGGGCAGGGAGGCGGTCAGCCCCAGCATTTT. Encoded protein: CASSQLGQGGGQPQHF.

This clonotype was picked up many times. The rearrangement links TRBV6-5 to TRBJ2-5, with a tentative D call TRBD2 (8 bases). The CDR3 runs to 18 residues. Germline V gene lookup returns CDR1 MNHEY and CDR2 SVGAGI. Trimming pared 6 bases from V and 4 bases from J, leaving 27 bases between. Here the CDR3 DNA reads TGTGCCAGCAGGAAGGGGGCGAGCGGGAGAGTCGGAGGAGAGACCCAGTACTTC. This codes for CASRKGASGRVGGETQYF.

This clonotype was counted ten times or more. The chain couples TRBV2 to TRBJ2-2, with a tentative D call TRBD1 (6 bases). Trimming stripped 4 bases from V and 0 bases from J, with 9 bases between. CDR1 and CDR2 from the germline V gene are SNHLY and FYNNEI. The CDR3 has 15 residues. The CDR3 region is CASSAGHSNTGELFF. The DNA for the CDR3 is TGTGCCAGCAGTGCGGGACATTCGAACACCGGGGAGCTGTTTTTT. Full variable domain (rest looked up from reference TRBV2 and TRBJ2-2): EPEVTQTPSHQVTQMGQEVILRCVPISNHLYFYWYRQILGQKVEFLVSFYNNEISEKSEIFDDQFSVERPDGSNFTLKIRSTKLEDSAMYFCASSAGHSNTGELFFGEGSRLTVL.

This clonotype has more than one count but fewer than ten. The chain employs TRBV20-1 and TRBJ2-7; 9 bases are shared with TRBD2. The CDR3 sequence is 15 residues long. The V segment lost 6 bases and the J segment 0 bases; nucleotides outside the gene matches: 9. CDR1 and CDR2 (germline): DFQATT, SNEGSKA (reference sequence). Written as DNA, the CDR3 is TGCAGTGCCCGAAAGACTAGCGGAAACTCCTACGAGCAGTACTTC. Protein: CSARKTSGNSYEQYF.

The chain has TRBV12-5 and TRBJ1-5; weak D call: TRBD1 (6 bases). The CDR3 spans 15 residues. Trimming removed 6 bases from V and 0 bases from J, with 12 bases in between. Germline CDR1 LGHNT, CDR2 FRNRAP. CDR3 sequence (DNA): TGTGCTAGTGGATCGGACAGCCATAGCAATCAGCCCCAGCATTTT. It yields the protein CASGSDSHSNQPQHF. The entire variable domain, with the rest obtained from reference TRBV12-5 and TRBJ1-5, is as follows: DARVTQTPRHKVTEMGQEVTMRCQPILGHNTVFWYRQTMMQGLELLAYFRNRAPLDDSGMPKDRFSAEMPDATLATLKIQPSEPRDSAVYFCASGSDSHSNQPQHFGDGTRLSIL.

This clonotype has a handful of counts. CDR3 nucleotide sequence: TGCAGTGCTCGGCCCGGGGGGGATAAGCAGTTCTTC. Protein sequence: CSARPGGDKQFF. The chain is built from TRBV20-1 and TRBJ2-1, with 8 bases identical to TRBD2. The CDR3 is 12 residues long. Germline V gives CDR1 DFQATT, CDR2 SNEGSKA (reference sequence). V lost 5 bases to trimming and J lost 11 bases; unmatched junction nucleotides: 8.

The chain uses TRBV3-1 and TRBJ2-5, with 7 bases identical to TRBD2. The CDR3 has 14 amino acids. The germline V gene encodes CDR1 LGHDT and CDR2 YNNKEL (reference sequence). V was clipped by 2 bases and J by 3 bases; unmatched bases: 3. Here the CDR3 reads CASSQLGGEETQYF. CDR3 DNA: TGTGCCAGCAGCCAATTGGGGGGGGAAGAGACCCAGTACTTC.

This clonotype was picked up many times. The rearrangement uses TRBV7-2 and TRBJ2-7; no reliable D call. The V end lost 3 bases, the J end lost 6 bases, and 15 bases lay between the germline ends. Looked up from germline, CDR1 is SGHTA and CDR2 is FQGNSA. The CDR3 covers 14 residues. The CDR3 sequence is CASSFYESKSEQYF. CDR3 DNA sequence: TGTGCCAGCAGCTTTTATGAATCTAAATCCGAGCAGTACTTC.

This clonotype was recorded many times. The V call is TRBV9, the J call TRBJ2-2; D gene uncertain. The CDR3 totals 14 residues. The germline CDR1 and CDR2 sequences are SGDLS and YYNGEE. The germline V and J ends were trimmed by 1 base and 0 bases, with 4 bases remaining between them. Here the CDR3 reads CASSVSPNTGELFF. Here the CDR3 DNA reads TGTGCCAGCAGCGTATCCCCGAACACCGGGGAGCTGTTTTTT. The full variable domain, with the rest looked up from reference TRBV9 and TRBJ2-2, is DSGVTQTPKHLITATGQRVTLRCSPRSGDLSVYWYQQSLDQGLQFLIQYYNGEERAKGNILERFSAQQFPDLHSELNLSSLELGDSALYFCASSVSPNTGELFFGEGSRLTVL.